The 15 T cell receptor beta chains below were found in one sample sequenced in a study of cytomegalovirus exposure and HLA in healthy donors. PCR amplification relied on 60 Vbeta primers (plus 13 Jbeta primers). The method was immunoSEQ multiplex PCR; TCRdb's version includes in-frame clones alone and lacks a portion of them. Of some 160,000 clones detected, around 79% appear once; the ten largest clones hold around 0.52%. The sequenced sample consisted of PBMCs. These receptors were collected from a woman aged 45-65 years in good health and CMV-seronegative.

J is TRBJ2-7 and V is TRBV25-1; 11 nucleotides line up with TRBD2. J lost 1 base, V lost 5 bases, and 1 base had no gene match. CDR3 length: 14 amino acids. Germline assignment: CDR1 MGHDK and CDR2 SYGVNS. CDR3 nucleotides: TGTGCCAGCAGTAGACTAGCGGGGTCCTACGAGCAGTACTTC. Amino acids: CASSRLAGSYEQYF.

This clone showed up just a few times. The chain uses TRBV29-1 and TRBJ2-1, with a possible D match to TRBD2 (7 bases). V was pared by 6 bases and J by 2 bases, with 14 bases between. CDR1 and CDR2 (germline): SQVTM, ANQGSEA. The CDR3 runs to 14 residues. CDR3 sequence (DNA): TGCAGCGTGGTTGGGGGGGCCGCCTACAATGAGCAGTTCTTC. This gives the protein CSVVGGAAYNEQFF.

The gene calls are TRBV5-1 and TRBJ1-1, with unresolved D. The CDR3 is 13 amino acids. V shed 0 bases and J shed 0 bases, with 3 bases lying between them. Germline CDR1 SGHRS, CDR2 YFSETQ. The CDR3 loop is CASSLGVNTEAFF. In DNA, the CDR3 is TGCGCCAGCAGCTTGGGAGTGAACACTGAAGCTTTCTTT.

The CDR3 coding sequence is TGTGCCAGCAGTGACTCGAGGGGAGGAGTC. It translates to CASSDSRGGV. The rearrangement uses TRBV6-4 and TRBJ2-7; tentative D call: TRBD2 (6 bases). The V gene's germline CDR1 is MRHNA and CDR2 SNTAGT. The length of the CDR3 is 10 residues.

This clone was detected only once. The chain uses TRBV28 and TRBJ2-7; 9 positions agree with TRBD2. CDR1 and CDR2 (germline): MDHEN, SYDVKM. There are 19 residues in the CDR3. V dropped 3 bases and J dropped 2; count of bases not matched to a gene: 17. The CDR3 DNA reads TGTGCCAGCAGTTTTCGAGGTATTTTGCGGGAGGGCCGCCCCTACGAGCAGTACTTC. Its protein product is CASSFRGILREGRPYEQYF.

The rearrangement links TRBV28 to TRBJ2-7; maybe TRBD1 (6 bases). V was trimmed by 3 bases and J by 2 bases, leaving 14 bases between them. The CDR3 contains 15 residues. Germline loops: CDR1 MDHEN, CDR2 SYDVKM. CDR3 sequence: CASSFQGLGTYEQYF. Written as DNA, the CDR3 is TGTGCCAGCAGTTTTCAGGGGTTGGGAACCTACGAGCAGTACTTC.

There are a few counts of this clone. Written as DNA, the CDR3 is TGTGCCAGCAGCTTTGACTCAGATTACTACTTC. Its translation is CASSFDSDYYF. The V call is TRBV7-9, the J call TRBJ2-5; D unclear. This CDR3 comprises 11 residues. The germline CDR1 and CDR2 sequences are SEHNR and FQNEAQ (reference sequence). Trimming removed 3 bases at V and 14 bases at J, with 13 bases between.

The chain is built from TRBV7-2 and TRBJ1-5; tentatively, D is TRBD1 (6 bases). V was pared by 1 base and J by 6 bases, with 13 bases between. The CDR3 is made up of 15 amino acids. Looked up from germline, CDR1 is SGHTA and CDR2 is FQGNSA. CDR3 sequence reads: CASSLGTGTGQPQHF. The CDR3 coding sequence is TGTGCCAGCAGCTTAGGAACAGGGACCGGTCAGCCCCAGCATTTT.

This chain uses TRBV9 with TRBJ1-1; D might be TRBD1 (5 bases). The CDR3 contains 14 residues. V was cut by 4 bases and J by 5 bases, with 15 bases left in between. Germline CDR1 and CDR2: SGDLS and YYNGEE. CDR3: CASSPSPGGTEAFF. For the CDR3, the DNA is TGTGCCAGCAGCCCCTCCCCCGGGGGGACTGAAGCTTTCTTT.

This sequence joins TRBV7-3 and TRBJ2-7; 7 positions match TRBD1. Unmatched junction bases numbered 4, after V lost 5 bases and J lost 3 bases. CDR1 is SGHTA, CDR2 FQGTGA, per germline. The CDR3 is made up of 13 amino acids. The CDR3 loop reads CASSQGQYYEQYF. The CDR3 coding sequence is TGTGCCAGCAGCCAGGGACAGTACTACGAGCAGTACTTC.

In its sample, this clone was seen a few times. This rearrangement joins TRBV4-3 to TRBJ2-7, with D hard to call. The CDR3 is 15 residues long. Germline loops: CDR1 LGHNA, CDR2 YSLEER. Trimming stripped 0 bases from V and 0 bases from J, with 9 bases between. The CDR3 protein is CASSQERLSSYEQYF. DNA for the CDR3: TGCGCCAGCAGCCAAGAGAGGCTTAGCTCCTACGAGCAGTACTTC.

CDR3 in amino acids: CASSLGTSGSQETQYF. The CDR3 region has the DNA TGCGCCAGCAGCTTGGGGACTAGCGGGAGCCAAGAGACCCAGTACTTC. The rearrangement joins TRBV5-1 to TRBJ2-5; 13 nucleotides match TRBD2. CDR3 length: 16 amino acids. Germline CDR1 reads SGHRS; CDR2 reads YFSETQ. The ends lost 0 bases at V and 1 base at J; junction bases unmatched: 0.

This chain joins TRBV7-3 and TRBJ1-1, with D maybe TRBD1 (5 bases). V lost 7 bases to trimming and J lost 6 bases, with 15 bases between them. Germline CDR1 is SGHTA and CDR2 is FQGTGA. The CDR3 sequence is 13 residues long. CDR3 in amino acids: CASKPTPGAEAFF. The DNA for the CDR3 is TGTGCCAGCAAACCTACCCCGGGGGCTGAAGCTTTCTTT.

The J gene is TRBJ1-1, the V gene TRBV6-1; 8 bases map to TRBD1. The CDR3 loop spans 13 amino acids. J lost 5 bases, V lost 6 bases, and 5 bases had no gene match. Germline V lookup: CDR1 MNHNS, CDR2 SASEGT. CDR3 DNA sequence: TGTGCCAGCAGCGGGACAGGACGGACTGAAGCTTTCTTT. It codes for CASSGTGRTEAFF.

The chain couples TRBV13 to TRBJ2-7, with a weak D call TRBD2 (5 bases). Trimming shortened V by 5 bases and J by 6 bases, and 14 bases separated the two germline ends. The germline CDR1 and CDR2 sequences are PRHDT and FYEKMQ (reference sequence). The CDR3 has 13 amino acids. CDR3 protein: CASSIGRAGEQYF. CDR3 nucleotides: TGTGCCAGCAGCATCGGACGGGCGGGCGAGCAGTACTTC.